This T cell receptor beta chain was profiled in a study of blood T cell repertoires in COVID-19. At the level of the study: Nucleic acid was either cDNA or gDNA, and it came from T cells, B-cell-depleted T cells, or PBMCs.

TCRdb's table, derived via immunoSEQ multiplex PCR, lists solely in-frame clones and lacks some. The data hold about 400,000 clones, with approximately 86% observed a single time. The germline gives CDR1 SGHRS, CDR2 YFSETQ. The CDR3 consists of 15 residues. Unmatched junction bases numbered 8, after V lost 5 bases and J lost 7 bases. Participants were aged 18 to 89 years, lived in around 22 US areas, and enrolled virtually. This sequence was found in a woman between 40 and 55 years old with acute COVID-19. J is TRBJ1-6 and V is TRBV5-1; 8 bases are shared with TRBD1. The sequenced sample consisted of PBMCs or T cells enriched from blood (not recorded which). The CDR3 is CASRTTGDGNSPLHF. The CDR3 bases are TGCGCCAGCAGGACGACAGGGGACGGGAATTCACCCCTCCACTTT.